Reported below is one TCR beta chain. This CDR3 is 15 amino acids long. Trimming removed 6 bases from V and 0 bases from J, with 14 bases in between. From germline, CDR1 is MNHEY and CDR2 SMNVEV (reference sequence). This entry is derived from a study of CD8 T cells in ankylosing spondylitis. Quantitative 5'-RACE with molecular barcodes produced the TCR beta libraries. TCRdb reprocessed the 5' RACE reads via MiXCR and lists one record per CDR3 protein. There are approximately 210,000 distinct CDR3 sequences in the sample; 9.5% to 15% occur only once, and 16% lies in the top ten. This clonotype was sampled from a male donor with ankylosing spondylitis or in good health (not recorded which). The sequenced sample was blood, either unsorted or a sorted T cell fraction (not recorded which). The chain is built from TRBV27 and TRBJ1-2; unclear D gene. The CDR3 region is CASSSFGTTNYGYTF. In DNA form, the CDR3 reads TGTGCCAGCAGCTCGTTCGGAACTACTAACTATGGCTACACCTTC.